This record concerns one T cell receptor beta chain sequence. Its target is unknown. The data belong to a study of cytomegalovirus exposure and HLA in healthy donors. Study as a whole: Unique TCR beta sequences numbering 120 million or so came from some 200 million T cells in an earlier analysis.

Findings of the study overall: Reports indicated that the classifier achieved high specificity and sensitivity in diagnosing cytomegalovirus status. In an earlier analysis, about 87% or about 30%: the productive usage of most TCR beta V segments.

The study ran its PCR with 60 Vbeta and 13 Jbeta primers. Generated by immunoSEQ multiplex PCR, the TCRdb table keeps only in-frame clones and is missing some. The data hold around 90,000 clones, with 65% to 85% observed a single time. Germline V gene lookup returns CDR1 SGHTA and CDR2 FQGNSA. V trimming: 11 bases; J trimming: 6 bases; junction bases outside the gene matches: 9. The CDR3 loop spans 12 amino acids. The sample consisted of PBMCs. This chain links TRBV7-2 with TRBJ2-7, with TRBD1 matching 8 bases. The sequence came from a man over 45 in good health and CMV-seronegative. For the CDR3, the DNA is TGTGCCGGTGGGACAGGTTCCAGCGAGCAGTACTTC. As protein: CAGGTGSSEQYF.